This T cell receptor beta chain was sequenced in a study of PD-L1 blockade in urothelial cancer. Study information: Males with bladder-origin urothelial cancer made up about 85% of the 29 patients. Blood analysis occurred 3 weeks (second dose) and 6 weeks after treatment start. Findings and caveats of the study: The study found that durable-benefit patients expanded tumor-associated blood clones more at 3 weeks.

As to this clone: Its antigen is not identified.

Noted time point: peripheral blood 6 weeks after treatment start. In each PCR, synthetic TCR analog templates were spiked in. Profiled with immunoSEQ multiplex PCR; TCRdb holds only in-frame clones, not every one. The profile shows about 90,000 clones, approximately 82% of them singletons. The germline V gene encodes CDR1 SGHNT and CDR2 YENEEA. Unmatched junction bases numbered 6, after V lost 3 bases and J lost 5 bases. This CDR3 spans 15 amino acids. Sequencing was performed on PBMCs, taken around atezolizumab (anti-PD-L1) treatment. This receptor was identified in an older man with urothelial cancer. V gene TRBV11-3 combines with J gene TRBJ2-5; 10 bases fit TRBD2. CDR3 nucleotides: TGTGCCAGCAGCTTGGGAGCGGGGGGGCAGGAGACCCAGTACTTC. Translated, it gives CASSLGAGGQETQYF.